This T cell receptor beta chain was sequenced for a study of cytomegalovirus exposure and HLA in healthy donors. In the study overall: An early release of data contained around 80 million unique TCRs, which came from HLA-typed donors.

Vbeta (60) and Jbeta (13) primers were used in the PCR. Profiling relied on immunoSEQ multiplex PCR, and the TCRdb table lists in-frame clones only, not all of them. The data show roughly 67,000 clones, with about 80% seen just once and approximately 8% held by the top ten. Study-wide points: There were several of the most significant clusters that appeared linked to common viral pathogens in a later analysis. Later genetic work tied a missense DCLRE1C variant to beta-chain V and J trimming.

The sample holds a few counts of this clone. Its antigen is unknown. Germline trimming cut 4 bases from V and 0 bases from J; bases unmatched to any gene: 7. The CDR3 has 16 residues. Per the germline V gene, CDR1 is LNHDA and CDR2 is SQIVND (reference sequence). The chain recombines TRBV19 with TRBJ1-2; 8 bases align to TRBD1. Sequencing used PBMCs. The source is a man between 60 and 75 years old in good health and CMV-seropositive. The DNA of the CDR3 is TGTGCCAGTAGTACCTTTGGGACAGGCTCTAACTATGGCTACACCTTC. This encodes CASSTFGTGSNYGYTF. Filled out from reference TRBV19 and TRBJ1-2, the complete variable domain reads DGGITQSPKYLFRKEGQNVTLSCEQNLNHDAMYWYRQDPGQGLRLIYYSQIVNDFQKGDIAEGYSVSREKKESFPLTVTSAQKNPTAFYLCASSTFGTGSNYGYTFGSGTRLTVV.